This note documents a single TCR beta chain sequence. Its antigen is unidentified. The sample belongs to a study of vaccination and CD4 T cells after COVID-19. Study-wide context: Every participant had a vaccine, which was either BNT162b2 or mRNA-1273, given in two doses. Samples after vaccination came a median approximately 2.5 months past dose two, ranging 14 to 241. Broader study findings: Convalescent patients had a median about 90% of reactive clones appearing only post-vaccination. Reactive clonotype counts went from median approximately 20 after infection to some 40 after vaccination, nonsignificantly.

V gave up 5 bases and J gave up 9 bases; unmatched junction bases: 5. The length of the CDR3 is 14 residues. Germline CDR1 is MNHEY and CDR2 is SVGEGT. TCRdb fed the PCR reads into MiXCR, producing one record per CDR3 protein. This repertoire shows about 15,000 distinct CDR3 sequences, approximately 72% found once; its top ten account for 1.1%. The chain employs TRBV6-2 or TRBV6-3 and TRBJ2-1; TRBD2 agrees at 12 bases. The source material was CD4+ T cells from blood, sampled after SARS-CoV-2 vaccination. The source of this sequence is a human donor who had recovered from COVID-19. The CDR3 protein is CASSRTSGMVEQFF. The CDR3 DNA is TGTGCCAGCAGTCGGACTAGCGGGATGGTTGAGCAGTTCTTC.